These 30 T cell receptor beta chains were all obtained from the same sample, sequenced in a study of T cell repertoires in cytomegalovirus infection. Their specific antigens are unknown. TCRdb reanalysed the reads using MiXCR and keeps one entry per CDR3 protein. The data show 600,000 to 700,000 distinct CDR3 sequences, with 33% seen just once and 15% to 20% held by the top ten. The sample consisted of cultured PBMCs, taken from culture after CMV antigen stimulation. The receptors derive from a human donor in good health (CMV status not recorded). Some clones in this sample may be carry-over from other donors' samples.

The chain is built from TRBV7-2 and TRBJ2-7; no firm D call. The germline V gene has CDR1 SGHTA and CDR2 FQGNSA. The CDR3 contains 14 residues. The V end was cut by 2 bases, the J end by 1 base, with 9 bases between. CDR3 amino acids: CASSLTRNSYEQYF. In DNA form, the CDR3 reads TGTGCCAGCAGCTTAACTCGGAATTCCTACGAGCAGTACTTC.

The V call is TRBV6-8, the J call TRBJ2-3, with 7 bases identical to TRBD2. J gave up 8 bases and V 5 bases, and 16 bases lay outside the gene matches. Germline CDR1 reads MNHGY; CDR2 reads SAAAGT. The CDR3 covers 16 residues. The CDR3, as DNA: TGTGCCAGCAGTCGGGACCCTATCCCCGGCGGGGGTACGCAGTATTTT. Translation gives CASSRDPIPGGGTQYF.

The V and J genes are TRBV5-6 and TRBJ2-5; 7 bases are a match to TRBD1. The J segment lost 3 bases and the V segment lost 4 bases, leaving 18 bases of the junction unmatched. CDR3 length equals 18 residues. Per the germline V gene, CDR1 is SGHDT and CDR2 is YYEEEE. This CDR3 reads CASSDGVGVTGVEETQYF. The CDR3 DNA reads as TGTGCCAGCAGCGATGGAGTGGGGGTCACAGGGGTGGAAGAGACCCAGTACTTC.

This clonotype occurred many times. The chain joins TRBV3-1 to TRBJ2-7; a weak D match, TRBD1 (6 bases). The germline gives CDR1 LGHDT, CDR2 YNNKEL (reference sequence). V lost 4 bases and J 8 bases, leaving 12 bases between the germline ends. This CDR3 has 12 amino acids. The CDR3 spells CASSPTGMKQYF. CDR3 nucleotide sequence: TGTGCCAGCAGCCCAACAGGGATGAAGCAGTACTTC.

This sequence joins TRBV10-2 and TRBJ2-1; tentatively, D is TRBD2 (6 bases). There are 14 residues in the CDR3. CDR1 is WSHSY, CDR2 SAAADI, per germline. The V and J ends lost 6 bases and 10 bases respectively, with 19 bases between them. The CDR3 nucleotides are TGCGCCAGCAGGGGGAGCTACCCGGCGGGGGAGCAGTTCTTC. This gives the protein CASRGSYPAGEQFF.

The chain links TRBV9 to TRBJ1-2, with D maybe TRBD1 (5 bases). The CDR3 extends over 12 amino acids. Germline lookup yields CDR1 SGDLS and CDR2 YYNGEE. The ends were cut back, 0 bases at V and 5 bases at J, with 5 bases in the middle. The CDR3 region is CASSVGGYGYTF. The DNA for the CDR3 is TGTGCCAGCAGCGTAGGGGGGTATGGCTACACCTTC.

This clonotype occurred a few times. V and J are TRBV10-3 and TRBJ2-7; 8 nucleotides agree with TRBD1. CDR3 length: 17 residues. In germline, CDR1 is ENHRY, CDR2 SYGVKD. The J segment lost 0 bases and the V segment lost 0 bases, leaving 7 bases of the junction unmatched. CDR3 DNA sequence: TGTGCCATCAGTGAGTCGAGGTACAGGGGGACCTCCTACGAGCAGTACTTC. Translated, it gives CAISESRYRGTSYEQYF.

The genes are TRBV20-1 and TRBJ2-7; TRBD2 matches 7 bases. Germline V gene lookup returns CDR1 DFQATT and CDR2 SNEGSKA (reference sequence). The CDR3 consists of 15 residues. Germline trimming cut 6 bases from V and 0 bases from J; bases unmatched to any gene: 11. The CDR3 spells CSAASVAGASYEQYF. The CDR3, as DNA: TGCAGTGCAGCTAGCGTGGCGGGAGCCTCCTACGAGCAGTACTTC.

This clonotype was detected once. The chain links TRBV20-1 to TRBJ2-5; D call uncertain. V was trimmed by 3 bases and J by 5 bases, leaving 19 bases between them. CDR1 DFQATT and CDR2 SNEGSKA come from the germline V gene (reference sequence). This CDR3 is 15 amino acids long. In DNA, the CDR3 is TGCAGTGCTAGGCCGACCCGGTGGTTGGGGGAGACCCAGTACTTC. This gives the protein CSARPTRWLGETQYF.

CDR3 DNA sequence: TGTGCCAGCAGCACAGCCGGGACACGGAATTCACCCCTCCACTTT. Translating it yields CASSTAGTRNSPLHF. The chain recombines TRBV7-2 with TRBJ1-6, with D tentatively TRBD1 (6 bases). With 5 bases removed from V and 7 bases from J, the gap between germline ends came to 15 bases. Germline values: CDR1 SGHTA, CDR2 FQGNSA. This CDR3 has 15 residues.

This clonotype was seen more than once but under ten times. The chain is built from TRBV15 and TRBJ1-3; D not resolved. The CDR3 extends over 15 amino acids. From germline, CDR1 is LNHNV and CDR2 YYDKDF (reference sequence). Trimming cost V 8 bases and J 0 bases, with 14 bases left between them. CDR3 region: CATQSVGLSGNTIYF. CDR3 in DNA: TGTGCCACCCAAAGCGTGGGCCTCTCTGGAAACACCATATATTTT.

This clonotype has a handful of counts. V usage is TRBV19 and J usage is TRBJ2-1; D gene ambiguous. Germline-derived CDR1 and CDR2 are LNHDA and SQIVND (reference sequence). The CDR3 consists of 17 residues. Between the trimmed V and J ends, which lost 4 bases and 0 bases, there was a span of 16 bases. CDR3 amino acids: CASSRAQSGSSYNEQFF. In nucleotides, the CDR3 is TGTGCCAGTAGTAGGGCCCAATCCGGCAGCTCCTACAATGAGCAGTTCTTC. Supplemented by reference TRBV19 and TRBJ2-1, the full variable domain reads DGGITQSPKYLFRKEGQNVTLSCEQNLNHDAMYWYRQDPGQGLRLIYYSQIVNDFQKGDIAEGYSVSREKKESFPLTVTSAQKNPTAFYLCASSRAQSGSSYNEQFFGPGTRLTVL.

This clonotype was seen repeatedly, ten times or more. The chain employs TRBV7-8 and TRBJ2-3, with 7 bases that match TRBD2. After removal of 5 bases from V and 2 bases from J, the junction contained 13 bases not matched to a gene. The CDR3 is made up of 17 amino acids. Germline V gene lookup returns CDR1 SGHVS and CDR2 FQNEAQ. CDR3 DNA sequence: TGTGCCAGCAGCAAAGTGGGGGGGGAGGGCTTCACAGATACGCAGTATTTT. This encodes CASSKVGGEGFTDTQYF.

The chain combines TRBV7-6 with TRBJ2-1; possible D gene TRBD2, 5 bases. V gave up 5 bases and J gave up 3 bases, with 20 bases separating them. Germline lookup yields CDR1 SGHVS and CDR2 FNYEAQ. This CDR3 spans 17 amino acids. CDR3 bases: TGTGCCAGCAGCCCGACCGCGGGTGGGGTACTCTACAATGAGCAGTTCTTC. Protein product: CASSPTAGGVLYNEQFF.

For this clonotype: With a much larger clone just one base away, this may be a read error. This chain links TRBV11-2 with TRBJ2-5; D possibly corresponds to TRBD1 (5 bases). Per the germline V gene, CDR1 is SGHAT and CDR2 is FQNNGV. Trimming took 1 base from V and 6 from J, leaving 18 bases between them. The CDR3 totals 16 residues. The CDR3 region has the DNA TGTGCCAGCAGCTTAGCCCCGGCAGGGTCAATGAAGACCCAGTACTTC. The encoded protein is CASSLAPAGSMKTQYF.

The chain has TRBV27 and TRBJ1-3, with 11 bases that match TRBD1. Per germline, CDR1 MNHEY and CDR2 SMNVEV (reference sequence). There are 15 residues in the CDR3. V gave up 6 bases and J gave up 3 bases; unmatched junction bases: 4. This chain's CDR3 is CASRSDRGLGNTIYF. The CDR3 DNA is TGTGCCAGCAGATCGGACAGGGGGCTTGGAAACACCATATATTTT.

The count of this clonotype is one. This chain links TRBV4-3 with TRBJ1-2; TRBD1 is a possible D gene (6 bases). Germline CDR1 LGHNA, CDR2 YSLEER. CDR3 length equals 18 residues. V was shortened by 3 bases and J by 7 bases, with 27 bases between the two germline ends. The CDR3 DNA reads TGCGCCAGCAGCCAGAACCTCGGAGACGGGGGCAGTGCACGTGGCTACACCTTC. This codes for CASSQNLGDGGSARGYTF.

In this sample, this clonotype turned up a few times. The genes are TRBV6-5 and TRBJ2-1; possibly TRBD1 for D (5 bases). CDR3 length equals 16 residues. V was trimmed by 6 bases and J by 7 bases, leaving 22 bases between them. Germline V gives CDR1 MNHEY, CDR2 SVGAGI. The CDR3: CASSDRGRGRRNEQFF. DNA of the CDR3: TGTGCCAGCAGCGACAGAGGACGAGGACGTAGGAATGAGCAGTTCTTC.

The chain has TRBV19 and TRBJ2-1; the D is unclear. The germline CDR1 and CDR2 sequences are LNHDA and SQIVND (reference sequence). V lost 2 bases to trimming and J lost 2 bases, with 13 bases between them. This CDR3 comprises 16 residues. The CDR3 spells CASSIFRGQPYNEQFF. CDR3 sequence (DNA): TGTGCCAGTAGTATATTTCGTGGGCAGCCCTACAATGAGCAGTTCTTC.

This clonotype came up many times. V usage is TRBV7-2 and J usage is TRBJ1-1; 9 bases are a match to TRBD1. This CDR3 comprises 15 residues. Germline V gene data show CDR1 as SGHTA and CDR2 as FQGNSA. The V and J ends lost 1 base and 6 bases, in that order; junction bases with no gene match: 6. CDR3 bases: TGTGCCAGCAGCTTAGTAACAGGGGGCGAGTCTGAAGCTTTCTTT. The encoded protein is CASSLVTGGESEAFF. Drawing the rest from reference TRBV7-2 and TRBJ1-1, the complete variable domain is GAGVSQSPSNKVTEKGKDVELRCDPISGHTALYWYRQSLGQGLEFLIYFQGNSAPDKSGLPSDRFSAERTGGSVSTLTIQRTQQEDSAVYLCASSLVTGGESEAFFGQGTRLTVV.

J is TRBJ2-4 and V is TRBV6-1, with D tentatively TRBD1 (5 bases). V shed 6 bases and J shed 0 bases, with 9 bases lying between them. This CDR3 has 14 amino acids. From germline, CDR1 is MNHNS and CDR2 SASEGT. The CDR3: CASRVGVAKNIQYF. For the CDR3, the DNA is TGTGCCAGCAGAGTAGGGGTAGCCAAAAACATTCAGTACTTC.

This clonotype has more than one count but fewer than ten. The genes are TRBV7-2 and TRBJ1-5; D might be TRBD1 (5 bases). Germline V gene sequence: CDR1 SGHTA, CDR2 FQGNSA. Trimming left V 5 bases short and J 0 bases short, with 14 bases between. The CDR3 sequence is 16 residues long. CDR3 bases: TGTGCCAGCAGCGCGGGACCGTATAATAGCAATCAGCCCCAGCATTTT. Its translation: CASSAGPYNSNQPQHF.

CDR3 sequence (DNA): TGTGCCAGCAGTGAACTGATTCAGGGGTACTACGAGCAGTACTTC. Protein: CASSELIQGYYEQYF. The V call is TRBV6-1, the J call TRBJ2-7; perhaps TRBD1 as D (6 bases). Trimming removed 2 bases from V and 3 bases from J, with 14 bases in between. This CDR3 comprises 15 residues. Germline CDR1 MNHNS, CDR2 SASEGT.

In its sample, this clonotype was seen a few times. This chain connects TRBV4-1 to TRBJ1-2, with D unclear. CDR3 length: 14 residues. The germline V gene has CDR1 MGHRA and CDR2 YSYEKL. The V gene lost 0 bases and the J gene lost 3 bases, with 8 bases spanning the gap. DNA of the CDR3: TGCGCCAGCAGCCAAGATCCAGGTGACTATGGCTACACCTTC. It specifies CASSQDPGDYGYTF.

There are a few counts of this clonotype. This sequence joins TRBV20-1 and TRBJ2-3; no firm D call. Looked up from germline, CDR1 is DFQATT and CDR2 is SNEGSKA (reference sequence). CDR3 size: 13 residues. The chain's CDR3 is CRTPVGSTDTQYF. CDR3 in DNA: TGCAGGACCCCGGTAGGAAGCACAGATACGCAGTATTTT.

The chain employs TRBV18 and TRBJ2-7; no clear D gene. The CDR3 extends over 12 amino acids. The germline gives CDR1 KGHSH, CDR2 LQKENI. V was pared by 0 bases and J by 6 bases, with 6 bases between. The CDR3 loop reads CASSPPLGEQYF. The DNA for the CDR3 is TGTGCCAGCTCACCACCGTTAGGCGAGCAGTACTTC.

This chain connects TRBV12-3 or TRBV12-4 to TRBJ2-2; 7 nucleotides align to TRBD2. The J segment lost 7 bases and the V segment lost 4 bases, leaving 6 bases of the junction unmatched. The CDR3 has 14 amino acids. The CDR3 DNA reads TGTGCCAGCAGTTGGTGGGCTAGCGGCGGGGAGCTGTTTTTT. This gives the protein CASSWWASGGELFF.

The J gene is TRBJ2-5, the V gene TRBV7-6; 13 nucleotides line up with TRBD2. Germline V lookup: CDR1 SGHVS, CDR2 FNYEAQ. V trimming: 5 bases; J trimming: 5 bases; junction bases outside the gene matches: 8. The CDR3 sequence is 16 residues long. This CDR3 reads CASSGRTSGRWETQYF. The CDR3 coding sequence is TGTGCCAGCAGCGGGAGGACTAGCGGGAGATGGGAGACCCAGTACTTC.

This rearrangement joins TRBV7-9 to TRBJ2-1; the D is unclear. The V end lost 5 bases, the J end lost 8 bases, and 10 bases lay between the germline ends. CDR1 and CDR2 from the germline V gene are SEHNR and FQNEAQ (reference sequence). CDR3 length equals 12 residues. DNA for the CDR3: TGTGCCAGCAGCACCGTGGGTTATGAGCAGTTCTTC. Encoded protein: CASSTVGYEQFF.

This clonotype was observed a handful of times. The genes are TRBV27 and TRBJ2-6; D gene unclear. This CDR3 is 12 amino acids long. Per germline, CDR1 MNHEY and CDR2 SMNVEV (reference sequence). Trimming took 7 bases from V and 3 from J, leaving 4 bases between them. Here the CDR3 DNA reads TGTGCCAGCACAAGTGGGGCCAACGTCCTGACTTTC. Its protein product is CASTSGANVLTF.